These 26 T cell receptor beta chains originate from one sample sequenced in a study of response to subunit inactivated influenza vaccine. MiXCR was run by TCRdb on the RT-PCR reads, yielding one entry per CDR3 protein. This table holds 650,000 to 800,000 distinct CDR3 sequences, over 11% found once. The sequenced sample was PBMCs from blood, obtained around 14 days before vaccination. These receptors came from a man aged 50-59 years who received an inactivated influenza vaccine.

This clonotype was detected many times. The chain recombines TRBV5-5 with TRBJ2-1; no definite D call. The CDR3 has 15 residues. Germline V gives CDR1 SGHKS, CDR2 YYEKEE (reference sequence). The ends were cut back, 4 bases at V and 1 base at J, with 12 bases in the middle. CDR3 bases: TGTGCCAGCAGCCCCAGTTGGGGATCCTACAATGAGCAGTTCTTC. This codes for CASSPSWGSYNEQFF. Full variable domain (missing parts from reference TRBV5-5 and TRBJ2-1): DAGVTQSPTHLIKTRGQQVTLRCSPISGHKSVSWYQQVLGQGPQFIFQYYEKEERGRGNFPDRFSARQFPNYSSELNVNALLLGDSALYLCASSPSWGSYNEQFFGPGTRLTVL.

J is TRBJ2-1 and V is TRBV7-9; D unresolved. The germline V gene has CDR1 SEHNR and CDR2 FQNEAQ (reference sequence). The CDR3 length is 9 residues. V lost 5 bases to trimming and J lost 13 bases, with 6 bases between them. CDR3 sequence: CASSPPQFF. The CDR3 DNA follows: TGTGCCAGCAGCCCGCCCCAGTTCTTC.

This clonotype was picked up a small number of times. This chain links TRBV20-1 with TRBJ1-2; perhaps TRBD1 as D (6 bases). The CDR3 sequence is 15 residues long. The V end lost 5 bases, the J end lost 3 bases, and 19 bases lay between the germline ends. Germline values: CDR1 DFQATT, CDR2 SNEGSKA (reference sequence). In DNA form, the CDR3 reads TGCAGTGCTGGGGGAGGGACAATCGGGGACTATGGCTACACCTTC. As protein: CSAGGGTIGDYGYTF.

V is TRBV12-3 or TRBV12-4 and J is TRBJ2-7, with 8 bases aligning to TRBD1. CDR3 length: 17 amino acids. Germline trimming cut 0 bases from V and 0 bases from J; bases unmatched to any gene: 7. Here the CDR3 reads CASSLASKTGVSYEQYF. The DNA of the CDR3 is TGTGCCAGCAGTTTAGCTTCGAAGACAGGGGTCTCCTACGAGCAGTACTTC.

This clonotype was picked up a small number of times. The chain employs TRBV5-1 and TRBJ2-1, with 13 positions matching TRBD2. In germline, CDR1 is SGHRS, CDR2 YFSETQ. V gave up 0 bases and J gave up 5 bases; unmatched junction bases: 5. This CDR3 is 17 amino acids long. CDR3 residues: CASSLGTSGSGDNEQFF. The CDR3 region has the DNA TGCGCCAGCAGCTTGGGGACTAGCGGGAGTGGGGACAATGAGCAGTTCTTC.

V and J are TRBV30 and TRBJ2-7; D is possibly TRBD1 (9 bases). Germline V lookup: CDR1 GTSNPN, CDR2 SVGIG (reference sequence). Trimming removed 3 bases at V and 1 base at J, with 16 bases between. The CDR3 contains 15 residues. CDR3 sequence reads: CAWRKRGTGSYEQYF. For the CDR3, the DNA is TGTGCCTGGAGAAAGCGGGGGACAGGGTCCTACGAGCAGTACTTC.

This sequence joins TRBV19 and TRBJ1-5; no firm D call. In germline, CDR1 is LNHDA, CDR2 SQIVND (reference sequence). The CDR3 is made up of 13 amino acids. V was trimmed by 6 bases and J by 4 bases, leaving 10 bases between them. CDR3 nucleotides: TGTGCCAGTAGGATGGTGAGGAATCAGCCCCAGCATTTT. This encodes CASRMVRNQPQHF. Full variable domain (remainder filled in from reference TRBV19 and TRBJ1-5): DGGITQSPKYLFRKEGQNVTLSCEQNLNHDAMYWYRQDPGQGLRLIYYSQIVNDFQKGDIAEGYSVSREKKESFPLTVTSAQKNPTAFYLCASRMVRNQPQHFGDGTRLSIL.

The gene calls are TRBV19 and TRBJ2-7, with TRBD1 identical over 7 bases. Germline values: CDR1 LNHDA, CDR2 SQIVND (reference sequence). The J segment lost 2 bases and the V segment lost 3 bases, leaving 7 bases of the junction unmatched. The CDR3 runs 15 residues. The CDR3: CASSMFQTGTYEQYF. The CDR3 DNA reads as TGTGCCAGTAGTATGTTTCAGACAGGGACCTACGAGCAGTACTTC.

This clonotype was counted only a few times. DNA for the CDR3: TGCGCCAGCAGCCCCGGGCTGAGAGATACGCAGTATTTT. Residues: CASSPGLRDTQYF. The chain employs TRBV5-1 and TRBJ2-3, with D unresolved. With 4 bases removed from V and 5 bases from J, the gap between germline ends came to 11 bases. Germline V lookup: CDR1 SGHRS, CDR2 YFSETQ. The CDR3 totals 13 residues.

The genes are TRBV27 and TRBJ2-1; TRBD1 aligns across 7 bases. V lost 5 bases, J lost 9 bases, and 7 bases stayed unmatched. From germline, CDR1 is MNHEY and CDR2 SMNVEV (reference sequence). The CDR3 has 13 amino acids. The CDR3 region is CASSIRTGSEQFF. DNA for the CDR3: TGTGCCAGCAGTATTCGGACAGGCTCTGAGCAGTTCTTC.

The chain couples TRBV20-1 to TRBJ2-7; tentative D call: TRBD1 (6 bases). The CDR3 sequence is 14 residues long. The germline V and J ends were trimmed by 7 bases and 3 bases, with 19 bases remaining between them. Germline CDR1 reads DFQATT; CDR2 reads SNEGSKA (reference sequence). The CDR3 sequence is CSVGGAGVYYEQYF. CDR3 coding DNA: TGCAGTGTTGGGGGAGCAGGGGTCTACTACGAGCAGTACTTC.

In this sample, this clonotype turned up a few times. The J gene is TRBJ2-5, the V gene TRBV3-1, with 8 nucleotides matching TRBD2. The junction had 8 bases not matched to a gene; V was cut back by 0 bases and J by 5 bases. The CDR3 totals 16 residues. Germline assignment: CDR1 LGHDT and CDR2 YNNKEL (reference sequence). CDR3 bases: TGTGCCAGCAGCCAAGATCCAATAGCGGGGAGCGAGACCCAGTACTTC. It codes for CASSQDPIAGSETQYF.

This sequence joins TRBV20-1 and TRBJ2-6, with a tentative D call TRBD1 (5 bases). Trimming took 0 bases from V and 0 from J, leaving 6 bases between them. This CDR3 has 15 amino acids. Germline loops: CDR1 DFQATT, CDR2 SNEGSKA (reference sequence). CDR3 residues: CSARDQGSGANVLTF. The CDR3 bases are TGCAGTGCTAGAGATCAGGGCTCTGGGGCCAACGTCCTGACTTTC.

This clonotype has just a few counts. J is TRBJ1-1 and V is TRBV9; possible D gene TRBD1, 5 bases. The CDR3 consists of 13 residues. V lost 5 bases and J lost 7, with 15 bases in between. Germline V lookup: CDR1 SGDLS, CDR2 YYNGEE. CDR3 nucleotide sequence: TGTGCCAGCAGACGGCTACGAGGACATGAAGCTTTCTTT. The encoded protein is CASRRLRGHEAFF.

With respect to this clonotype: One junction end disagrees with the germline gene, perhaps due to a read error. J is TRBJ2-7 and V is TRBV6-2 or TRBV6-3; 8 nucleotides match TRBD1. The germline CDR1 and CDR2 sequences are MNHEY and SVGEGT. This CDR3 contains 11 residues. The CDR3 here is CASSSTGTGFF. The CDR3, as DNA: TGTGCCAGCAGCAGCACCGGGACAGGCTTCTTC.

This clonotype was detected only a few times. The genes are TRBV29-1 and TRBJ1-1; no reliable D call. The CDR3 extends over 13 amino acids. The V end was cut by 7 bases, the J end by 7 bases, with 19 bases between. Germline loops: CDR1 SQVTM, CDR2 ANQGSEA. DNA of the CDR3: TGCAGCGCTGCGGAAAGCCGGGTTAATGAAGCTTTCTTT. This gives the protein CSAAESRVNEAFF.

In its sample, this clonotype was seen many times. The rearrangement uses TRBV3-1 and TRBJ2-6, with a weak D call TRBD1 (5 bases). The germline gives CDR1 LGHDT, CDR2 YNNKEL (reference sequence). This CDR3 contains 15 residues. With 1 base removed from V and 4 bases from J, the gap between germline ends came to 8 bases. The chain's CDR3 is CASSQAHRGANVLTF. In nucleotides, the CDR3 is TGTGCCAGCAGCCAAGCTCACAGGGGGGCCAACGTCCTGACTTTC. Drawing the rest from reference TRBV3-1 and TRBJ2-6, the complete variable domain is DTAVSQTPKYLVTQMGNDKSIKCEQNLGHDTMYWYKQDSKKFLKIMFSYNNKELIINETVPNRFSPKSPDKAHLNLHINSLELGDSAVYFCASSQAHRGANVLTFGAGSRLTVL.

The CDR3 protein is CSAGLGTGGSETQYF. The CDR3 DNA is TGCAGTGCTGGACTAGGGACAGGGGGCTCAGAGACCCAGTACTTC. The genes are TRBV20-1 and TRBJ2-5, with 12 bases aligning to TRBD1. Germline V CDR1 and CDR2: DFQATT, SNEGSKA (reference sequence). After removal of 5 bases from V and 4 bases from J, the junction contained 8 bases not matched to a gene. CDR3 length equals 15 residues.

This clonotype was recorded a few times. The chain links TRBV5-1 to TRBJ1-2; unclear D gene. The V and J ends lost 5 bases and 2 bases respectively, with 16 bases between them. Germline V lookup: CDR1 SGHRS, CDR2 YFSETQ. The CDR3 totals 15 residues. This CDR3 is CASRRSTMGNYGYTF. The CDR3 nucleotides are TGCGCCAGCAGGCGATCTACAATGGGAAACTATGGCTACACCTTC. The complete variable domain, with remaining parts taken from reference TRBV5-1 and TRBJ1-2, reads KAGVTQTPRYLIKTRGQQVTLSCSPISGHRSVSWYQQTPGQGLQFLFEYFSETQRNKGNFPGRFSGRQFSNSRSEMNVSTLELGDSALYLCASRRSTMGNYGYTFGSGTRLTVV.

This clonotype was seen more than once but under ten times. The chain uses TRBV11-1 and TRBJ2-1; 9 bases line up with TRBD2. The CDR3 runs to 15 residues. V shed 5 bases, J shed 3 bases, and the junction held 5 bases outside the gene matches. Looked up from germline, CDR1 is SGHAT and CDR2 is FQDESV (reference sequence). This chain's CDR3 is CASSSLSGGYNEQFF. In DNA form, the CDR3 reads TGTGCCAGCAGCAGCCTTAGCGGGGGCTACAATGAGCAGTTCTTC.

In nucleotides, the CDR3 is TGCGCCAGCAGCCAGTACTGGGGCCAAAGGGGATCGGATACGCAGTATTTT. Translated: CASSQYWGQRGSDTQYF. The rearrangement joins TRBV4-3 to TRBJ2-3; D possibly corresponds to TRBD1 (5 bases). Germline V gene lookup returns CDR1 LGHNA and CDR2 YSLEER. This CDR3 is built from 17 residues. The V end lost 3 bases, the J end lost 6 bases, and 22 bases lay between the germline ends.

This clonotype was counted only a few times. This CDR3 reads CASSYDDRGPEQYF. Here the CDR3 DNA reads TGTGCCAGCAGTTACGACGACAGGGGGCCCGAGCAGTACTTC. This chain joins TRBV6-5 and TRBJ2-7, with 10 bases identical to TRBD1. The CDR3 is 14 amino acids. CDR1 is MNHEY, CDR2 SVGAGI, per germline. V was clipped by 2 bases and J by 6 bases; unmatched bases: 4.

Only a few counts were recorded for this clonotype. This chain uses TRBV18 with TRBJ2-2; 7 bases fit TRBD2. The V gene's germline CDR1 is KGHSH and CDR2 LQKENI. J gave up 0 bases and V 1 base, and 5 bases lay outside the gene matches. The CDR3 sequence is 17 residues long. CDR3 sequence: CASSPRLAVTNTGELFF. CDR3 nucleotide sequence: TGTGCCAGCTCACCACGCCTAGCGGTGACGAACACCGGGGAGCTGTTTTTT.

The gene calls are TRBV28 and TRBJ2-7, with 7 bases matching TRBD1. Trimming took 3 bases from V and 1 from J; bases not matched to a gene: 6. The germline CDR1 and CDR2 sequences are MDHEN and SYDVKM. This CDR3 is built from 15 residues. CDR3 coding DNA: TGTGCCAGCAGTTTCCAGACAGGGTATTCCTACGAGCAGTACTTC. Translation gives CASSFQTGYSYEQYF.

This clonotype was observed a handful of times. This chain joins TRBV5-1 and TRBJ2-5; a weak D match, TRBD1 (6 bases). Germline V gene lookup returns CDR1 SGHRS and CDR2 YFSETQ. This CDR3 is 18 amino acids long. The V and J ends lost 0 bases and 4 bases respectively, with 22 bases between them. CDR3 protein: CASSLVLIGGMDLETQYF. The DNA of the CDR3 is TGCGCCAGCAGCTTGGTCTTGATTGGGGGCATGGATTTAGAGACCCAGTACTTC.

This clonotype was observed a few times. This chain's CDR3 is CASSQEIRTGPQGQFF. DNA for the CDR3: TGTGCCAGCAGCCAAGAAATCAGGACAGGGCCTCAGGGGCAGTTCTTC. The rearrangement joins TRBV14 to TRBJ2-1; 8 positions agree with TRBD1. The V gene end was trimmed by 0 bases and the J gene end by 12 bases; junction bases not matched to a gene: 13. Germline CDR1 is SGHDN and CDR2 is FVKESK. CDR3 length: 16 amino acids.